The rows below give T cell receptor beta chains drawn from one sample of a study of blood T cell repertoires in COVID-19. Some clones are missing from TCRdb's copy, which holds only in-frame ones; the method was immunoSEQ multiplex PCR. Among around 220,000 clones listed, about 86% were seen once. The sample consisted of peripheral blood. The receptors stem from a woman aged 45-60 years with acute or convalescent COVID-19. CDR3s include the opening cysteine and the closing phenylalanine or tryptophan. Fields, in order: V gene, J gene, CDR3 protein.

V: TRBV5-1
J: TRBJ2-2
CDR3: CASSSRGLGNTGELFF

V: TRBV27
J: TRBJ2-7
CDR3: CASSPGTKAYEQYF

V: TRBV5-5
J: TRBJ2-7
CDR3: CASSLVGQGAYEQYF

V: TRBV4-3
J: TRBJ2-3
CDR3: CASSQLAGGPTDTQYF

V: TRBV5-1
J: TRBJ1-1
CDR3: CASSLRTGENTEAFF

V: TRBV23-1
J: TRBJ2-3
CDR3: CASSQSIERARKTDTQYF

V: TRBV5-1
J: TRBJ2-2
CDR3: CASRLGQAGGGGELFF

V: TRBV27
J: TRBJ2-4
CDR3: CASSVIGAPKNIQYF

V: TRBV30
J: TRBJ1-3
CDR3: CAHRISGNTIYF

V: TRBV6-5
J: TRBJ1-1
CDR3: CATIRREGTEAFF

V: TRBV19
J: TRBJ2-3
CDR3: CASSFLSSGSADTQYF

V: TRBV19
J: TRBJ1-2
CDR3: CASSSTGYYGYTF

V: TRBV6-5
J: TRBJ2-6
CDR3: CASSYREAGANVLTF

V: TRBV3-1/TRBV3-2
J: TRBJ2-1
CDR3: CASSFPTSSQFF

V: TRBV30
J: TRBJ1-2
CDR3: CAWSKYPPLNYGYTF

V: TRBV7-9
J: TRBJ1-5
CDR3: CASSFDGTNQPQHF

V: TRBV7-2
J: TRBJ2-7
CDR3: CASSLGLERPEQYF

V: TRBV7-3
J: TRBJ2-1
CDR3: CASSPRLANEQFF

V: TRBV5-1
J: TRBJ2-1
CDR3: CASSLLGTSHNEQFF

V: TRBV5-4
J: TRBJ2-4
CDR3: CASSLGDDRFTKNIQYF

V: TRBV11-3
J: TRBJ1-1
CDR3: CASSLDQVGRTEAFF

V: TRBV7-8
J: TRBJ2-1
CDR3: CASSSLAGVYNEQFF

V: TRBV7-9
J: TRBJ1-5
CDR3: CASSPQGGNQPQHF

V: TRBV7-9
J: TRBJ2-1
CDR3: CASSLGGVSSNEQFF

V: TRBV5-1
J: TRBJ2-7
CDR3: CASSLKASGGWDEQYF

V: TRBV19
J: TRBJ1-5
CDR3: CASWNRGSQPQHF

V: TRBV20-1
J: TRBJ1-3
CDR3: CSAGAGNTIYF

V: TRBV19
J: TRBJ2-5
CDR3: CASSTGRGTETQYF

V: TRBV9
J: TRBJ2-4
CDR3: CASSVGGGQGSIQYF

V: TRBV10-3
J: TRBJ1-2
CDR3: CAISIQVANYGYTF

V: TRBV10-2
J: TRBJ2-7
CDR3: CASSEQRDQQYF

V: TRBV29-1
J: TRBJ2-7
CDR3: CSVERDRGDEQYF

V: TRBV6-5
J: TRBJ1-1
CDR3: CASMEGTGQAFF

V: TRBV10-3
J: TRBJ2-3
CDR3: CAISESATGGGTQYF

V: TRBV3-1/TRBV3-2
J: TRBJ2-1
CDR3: CASSQDVSSYNEQFF

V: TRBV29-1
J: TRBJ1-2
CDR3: CSAQGDFNYGYTF

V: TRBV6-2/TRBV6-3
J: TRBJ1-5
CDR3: CASSYLSQPQHF

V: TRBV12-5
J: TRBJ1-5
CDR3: CASAFNQPQHF

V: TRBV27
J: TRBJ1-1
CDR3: CASSLLANMNTEAFF

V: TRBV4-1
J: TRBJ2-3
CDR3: CASSQTRTAPSTDTQYF

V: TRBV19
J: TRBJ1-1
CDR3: CASSILGDTEAFF

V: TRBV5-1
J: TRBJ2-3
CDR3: CASSLDAGGRRDTQYF

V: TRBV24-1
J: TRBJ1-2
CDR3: CATSEGTGYGYTF

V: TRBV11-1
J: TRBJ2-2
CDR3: CASSRDRANTGELFF

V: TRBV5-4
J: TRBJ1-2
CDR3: CASSVNRESGYTF

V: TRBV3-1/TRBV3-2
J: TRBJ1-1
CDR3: CASSSGGESEAFF

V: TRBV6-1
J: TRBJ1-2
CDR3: CASSARDRADYGYTF

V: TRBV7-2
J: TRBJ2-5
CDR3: CATRGIAGGIETQYF

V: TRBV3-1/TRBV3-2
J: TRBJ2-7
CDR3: CASSQELSKTYEQYF

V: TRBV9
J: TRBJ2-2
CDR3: CASSADGRSGGNTGELFF

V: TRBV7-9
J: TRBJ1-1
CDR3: CASSTGTGESNTEAFF

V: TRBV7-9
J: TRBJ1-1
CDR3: CASRRGQGITEAFF

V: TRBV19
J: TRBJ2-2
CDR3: CASSVPGQGRKIHGELFF

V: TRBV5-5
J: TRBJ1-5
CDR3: CASSTRPGINQPQHF

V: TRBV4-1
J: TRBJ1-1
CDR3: CASSQEGQGRTEAFF

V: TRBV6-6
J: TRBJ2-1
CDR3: CASSPDISYNEQFF